These T cell receptor beta chains were read from a single sample in a study of CD8+ T cells in alopecia areata. Sequencing was performed with immunoSEQ multiplex PCR; in TCRdb, only in-frame clones are kept and a portion is missing. The table shows around 120,000 clones, with roughly 57% occurring only once. This specimen consisted of CD4+ T cells sorted from blood, obtained at week 4, from a patient treated with tofacitinib. These receptor sequences come from a human donor with alopecia areata. The CDR3 runs from the conserved cysteine through the conserved F or W. A D gene is named only where the DNA matches it firmly. Rows may omit the clone size; those that give it use once, few, many or a size class.

V	D	size	J	CDR3	DNA
TRBV27	.	.	TRBJ1-5	CASSVGRRNNQPQHF	TGTGCCAGCAGTGTGGGACGGAGGAACAATCAGCCCCAGCATTTT
TRBV21-1	.	.	TRBJ1-2	CASSKEGGYTF	TGTGCCAGCAGCAAAGAGGGTGGCTACACCTTC
TRBV29-1	.	.	TRBJ2-7	CSVLPGPTTEQYF	TGCAGCGTGTTACCGGGACCAACCACCGAGCAGTACTTC
TRBV30	.	few	TRBJ1-1	CAWDGAGEAFF	TGTGCCTGGGACGGGGCAGGGGAAGCTTTCTTT
TRBV27	TRBD1	.	TRBJ2-7	CASRRTGSSYEQYF	TGTGCCAGCAGACGGACAGGGTCCTCCTACGAGCAGTACTTC
TRBV7-2	.	once	TRBJ2-3	CASSRGQGRGTDTQYF	TGTGCCAGCAGCCGTGGGCAGGGACGGGGCACAGATACGCAGTATTTT
TRBV30	TRBD1	.	TRBJ2-7	CAWSQGTVHEQYF	TGTGCCTGGAGCCAAGGGACAGTTCACGAGCAGTACTTC
TRBV6-5	.	once	TRBJ1-6	CASSYTTQGFNSPLHF	TGTGCCAGCAGTTACACTACACAAGGCTTTAATTCACCCCTCCACTTT
TRBV2	.	.	TRBJ1-1	CASSGTGMAEAFF	TGTGCCAGCAGTGGAACAGGGATGGCTGAAGCTTTCTTT
TRBV5-1	.	.	TRBJ2-6	CASSQIQDTGANVLTF	TGCGCCAGCAGCCAGATACAGGACACTGGGGCCAACGTCCTGACTTTC
TRBV6-6	.	.	TRBJ2-2	CASSYLQGGSGELFF	TGTGCCAGCAGTTACTTACAGGGTGGTAGCGGGGAGCTGTTTTTT
TRBV2	TRBD1	few	TRBJ1-2	CASSLKIPGQGGHGYTF	TGTGCCAGCAGCCTCAAAATACCGGGACAGGGAGGGCATGGCTACACCTTC
TRBV11-2	.	few	TRBJ2-6	CASSSLGGGANVLTF	TGTGCCAGCAGCTCCCTCGGGGGTGGGGCCAACGTCCTGACTTTC
TRBV5-1	.	.	TRBJ2-5	CASSARGRGETQYF	TGCGCCAGCAGCGCCCGGGGCCGAGGAGAGACCCAGTACTTC
TRBV2	TRBD1	.	TRBJ2-5	CASKAGTGEETQYF	TGTGCCAGCAAGGCCGGGACAGGGGAAGAGACCCAGTACTTC
TRBV15	.	.	TRBJ2-3	CATSRESPDTQYF	TGTGCCACCAGCAGAGAGTCCCCAGATACGCAGTATTTT
TRBV4-2	.	.	TRBJ1-2	CASSQVAGDYGYTF	TGTGCCAGCAGCCAAGTGGCAGGGGACTATGGCTACACCTTC
TRBV7-3	.	.	TRBJ2-1	CASSLTSGDEQFF	TGTGCCAGCAGCTTAACTTCCGGGGATGAGCAGTTCTTC
TRBV6-5	.	.	TRBJ1-2	CASSRDGNGYTF	TGTGCCAGCAGCCGGGACGGGAATGGCTACACCTTC
TRBV19	.	.	TRBJ2-2	CASNLANTGELFF	TGTGCCAGTAACCTAGCGAACACCGGGGAGCTGTTTTTT
TRBV30	.	.	TRBJ1-4	CAWSTGPPDEKLFF	TGTGCCTGGAGTACCGGACCCCCGGATGAAAAACTGTTTTTT
TRBV30	.	once	TRBJ1-5	CAWSSDTVSNQPQHF	TGTGCCTGGAGCTCGGACACGGTGAGCAATCAGCCCCAGCATTTT
TRBV15	.	.	TRBJ1-2	CATSRDGGAPSYGYTF	TGTGCCACCAGCAGAGATGGTGGGGCGCCGAGCTATGGCTACACCTTC
TRBV5-1	.	.	TRBJ2-7	CASSSDLPPQYF	TGCGCCAGCAGTTCAGACTTGCCACCGCAGTACTTC
TRBV6-6	.	.	TRBJ2-1	CASSYSNVGSEQFF	TGTGCCAGCAGTTACTCGAATGTGGGCAGTGAGCAGTTCTTC
TRBV7-2	TRBD2	.	TRBJ2-5	CASSLGLAVETQYF	TGTGCCAGCAGCTTGGGACTAGCCGTCGAGACCCAGTACTTC
TRBV5-1	TRBD1	once	TRBJ2-7	CASSQLGTGAYYEQYF	TGCGCCAGCAGCCAACTCGGGACAGGGGCTTACTACGAGCAGTACTTC